These 14 T cell receptor beta chains were all obtained from the same sample, sequenced in a study of somatic mutations in cytotoxic T cells in rheumatoid arthritis. Measured with immunoSEQ multiplex PCR; TCRdb has only the in-frame clones, and not every one. This sample has about 19,000 clones, with more than 80% found just once. The sample consisted of CD8+ T cells sorted from blood. Every receptor here comes from an adult with rheumatoid arthritis.

The rearrangement uses TRBV6-5 and TRBJ2-7, with 11 nucleotides matching TRBD1. CDR1 and CDR2 from the germline V gene are MNHEY and SVGAGI. This CDR3 comprises 15 residues. Germline trimming cut 0 bases from V and 4 bases from J; bases unmatched to any gene: 2. The CDR3 bases are TGTGCCAGCAGTTACTCGGGGACAGGGGGGTACGAGCAGTACTTC. Translation gives CASSYSGTGGYEQYF.

J is TRBJ2-3 and V is TRBV27, with unresolved D. The V gene's germline CDR1 is MNHEY and CDR2 SMNVEV (reference sequence). The CDR3 contains 11 residues. The V end was cut by 3 bases, the J end by 4 bases, with 2 bases between. The DNA for the CDR3 is TGTGCCAGCAGTTTTGCAGATACGCAGTATTTT. Protein product: CASSFADTQYF.

This clone appeared a few times. The chain combines TRBV4-2 with TRBJ2-7; D might be TRBD1 (7 bases). Trimming removed 3 bases from V and 2 bases from J, with 20 bases in between. Germline values: CDR1 LGHNA, CDR2 YNFKEQ. CDR3 length: 17 residues. CDR3 bases: TGTGCCAGCAGCCATGGTTACGGGGGCCAGGGGGCCTACGAGCAGTACTTC. It specifies CASSHGYGGQGAYEQYF.

V gene TRBV7-2 combines with J gene TRBJ2-5, with 13 bases matching TRBD2. Germline-derived CDR1 and CDR2 are SGHTA and FQGNSA. CDR3 size: 16 residues. Germline trimming cut 4 bases from V and 5 bases from J; bases unmatched to any gene: 7. The DNA for the CDR3 is TGTGCCAGCAGCTCCACTAGCGGGAGGGCCGACGAGACCCAGTACTTC. Translated: CASSSTSGRADETQYF.

The V and J genes are TRBV27 and TRBJ2-1, with TRBD1 matching over 10 bases. The CDR3 totals 15 residues. The germline gives CDR1 MNHEY, CDR2 SMNVEV (reference sequence). The J segment lost 2 bases and the V segment lost 3 bases, leaving 1 base of the junction unmatched. Here the CDR3 reads CASSFGQGAYNEQFF. In DNA form, the CDR3 reads TGTGCCAGCAGTTTTGGACAGGGGGCCTACAATGAGCAGTTCTTC.

This sequence joins TRBV27 and TRBJ2-5, with D possibly TRBD2 on 6 matching bases. The germline V gene has CDR1 MNHEY and CDR2 SMNVEV (reference sequence). The CDR3 is made up of 14 amino acids. V lost 9 bases and J 1 base, leaving 15 bases between the germline ends. The CDR3 DNA reads as TGTGCCAGTATTAGGCGCGGGGTCCAAGAGACCCAGTACTTC. Protein product: CASIRRGVQETQYF.

The J gene is TRBJ2-5, the V gene TRBV5-1, with unresolved D. Germline V gives CDR1 SGHRS, CDR2 YFSETQ. The CDR3 spans 14 residues. Trimming removed 0 bases at V and 2 bases at J, with 8 bases between. The CDR3 here is CASSLVSSQETQYF. The CDR3 nucleotides are TGCGCCAGCAGCTTGGTTAGTTCTCAAGAGACCCAGTACTTC.

This chain connects TRBV9 to TRBJ2-2; maybe TRBD1 (5 bases). Trimming stripped 0 bases from V and 4 bases from J, with 10 bases between. Looked up from germline, CDR1 is SGDLS and CDR2 is YYNGEE. The CDR3 loop spans 15 amino acids. The CDR3 spells CASSVAVGPTGELFF. The CDR3 region has the DNA TGTGCCAGCAGCGTAGCGGTGGGGCCCACCGGGGAGCTGTTTTTT. The entire variable domain, with the rest obtained from reference TRBV9 and TRBJ2-2, is as follows: DSGVTQTPKHLITATGQRVTLRCSPRSGDLSVYWYQQSLDQGLQFLIQYYNGEERAKGNILERFSAQQFPDLHSELNLSSLELGDSALYFCASSVAVGPTGELFFGEGSRLTVL.

A few counts support this clone. The chain employs TRBV27 and TRBJ2-1, with D possibly TRBD2 on 7 matching bases. From germline, CDR1 is MNHEY and CDR2 SMNVEV (reference sequence). The V end lost 8 bases, the J end lost 5 bases, and 22 bases lay between the germline ends. The CDR3 runs 16 residues. Here the CDR3 reads CASLSQGGGLNNEQFF. In DNA, the CDR3 is TGTGCCAGCTTATCTCAAGGGGGGGGCCTCAACAATGAGCAGTTCTTC.

This sequence joins TRBV10-3 and TRBJ2-7; TRBD2 might be the D (7 bases). The CDR3 has 15 residues. Germline V gene data show CDR1 as ENHRY and CDR2 as SYGVKD. Trimming removed 5 bases from V and 0 bases from J, with 14 bases in between. The DNA of the CDR3 is TGTGCCATCAGTCAGGAGGGGGGGAGCTCCTACGAGCAGTACTTC. Residues: CAISQEGGSSYEQYF.

The chain has TRBV2 and TRBJ1-1; D ambiguous. The germline V gene encodes CDR1 SNHLY and CDR2 FYNNEI. CDR3 length equals 13 residues. Trimming cost V 7 bases and J 4 bases, with 13 bases left between them. This chain's CDR3 is CASILQASTEAFF. The CDR3 coding sequence is TGTGCCAGCATACTTCAGGCCAGCACTGAAGCTTTCTTT.

The chain employs TRBV19 and TRBJ1-3; D ambiguous. Between the trimmed V and J ends, which lost 5 bases and 9 bases, there was a span of 17 bases. The CDR3 is 14 residues long. Germline values: CDR1 LNHDA, CDR2 SQIVND (reference sequence). Here the CDR3 reads CASSPGENFGTIYF. Here the CDR3 DNA reads TGTGCCAGTAGTCCCGGCGAGAACTTCGGCACCATATATTTT.

This clone is a singleton in its sample. The chain couples TRBV10-3 to TRBJ1-1; D unclear. This CDR3 spans 14 amino acids. Looked up from germline, CDR1 is ENHRY and CDR2 is SYGVKD. V shed 3 bases and J shed 0 bases, with 8 bases lying between them. For the CDR3, the DNA is TGTGCCATCAGTGACCCGGAAATGAACACTGAAGCTTTCTTT. Its protein is CAISDPEMNTEAFF.

The J gene is TRBJ2-7, the V gene TRBV2, with 9 bases fitting TRBD1. The junction had 9 bases not matched to a gene; V was cut back by 8 bases and J by 4 bases. CDR1 and CDR2 from the germline V gene are SNHLY and FYNNEI. The CDR3 is made up of 14 amino acids. The CDR3 sequence: CASHPGQGRYEQYF. The CDR3 coding sequence is TGTGCCAGCCACCCGGGACAGGGACGTTACGAGCAGTACTTC.